The rows below give T cell receptor beta chains drawn from one sample of a study of OX40 agonist ivuxolimab in advanced cancers. Libraries were prepared by immunoSEQ multiplex PCR; TCRdb keeps only in-frame clonotypes and omits some of them. Among about 58,000 clones listed, about 86% were seen once. Sequences were derived from CD4+ or CD8+ T cells sorted from blood, sampled in a trial of the OX40 agonist ivuxolimab. The receptors stem from an adult with an advanced solid tumor such as melanoma, head and neck, liver or kidney cancer. The CDR3 runs from the conserved cysteine through the conserved F or W. A D gene is named only where the DNA matches it firmly. For some rows the clone size is stated as once, few or many, or as a class when expanded; others skip it.

TRBJ2-1 TRBV5-1 NA NA TGCGCCAGCAGCCCTAAGCGGGCCTACAATGAGCAGTTCTTC CASSPKRAYNEQFF
TRBJ1-1 TRBV5-1 NA few TGCGCCAGCAGGGGGCAGACGAACACTGAAGCTTTCTTT CASRGQTNTEAFF
TRBJ2-7 TRBV15 NA NA TGTGCCACCAGCAGAGGGTACGGGACCGGGATCAACGAGCAGTACTTC CATSRGYGTGINEQYF
TRBJ2-5 TRBV7-9 NA few TGTGCCAGCAGCTTAGTTCAAGGGGCTGGGGAGACCCAGTACTTC CASSLVQGAGETQYF
TRBJ1-2 TRBV10-2 NA once TGCGCCAGCAGTGACCTATTACTTATAGAGGTTGGTGGCTACACCTTC CASSDLLLIEVGGYTF
TRBJ2-2 TRBV18 TRBD1 NA TGTGCCAGCTCCCAGAGACAGGGAGATTTGCCCGGGGAGCTGTTTTTT CASSQRQGDLPGELFF
TRBJ1-2 TRBV19 TRBD1 few TGTGCCAGTAGTATAATGGGACAGTTCTATGGCTACACCTTC CASSIMGQFYGYTF
TRBJ2-2 TRBV2 NA NA TGTGCCAGCAGCGAGTTCGGGCGGCACACCGGGGAGCTGTTTTTT CASSEFGRHTGELFF
TRBJ2-7 TRBV18 NA NA TGTGCCAGCTCACCCCCCTCCTCCCACGAGCAGTACTTC CASSPPSSHEQYF
TRBJ2-7 TRBV13 NA NA TGTGCCAGCAGCTTAGGGACCGACAGGAGCTCCTACGAGCAGTACTTC CASSLGTDRSSYEQYF
TRBJ2-7 TRBV19 NA NA TGTGCCAGTAGTATAAATTTTGGGCCCTACGAGCAGTACTTC CASSINFGPYEQYF
TRBJ1-6 TRBV2 TRBD1 NA TGTGCCAGCAGTGACAGGGGGACTTCACCCCTCCACTTT CASSDRGTSPLHF
TRBJ2-7 TRBV30 NA NA TGTGCCTGGAGTGTTGGGTTTGGCTACGAGCAGTACTTC CAWSVGFGYEQYF
TRBJ2-7 TRBV10-3 NA few TGTGCCACCAGGGGGGACGGGAGCTCCTACGAGCAGTACTTC CATRGDGSSYEQYF
TRBJ1-5 TRBV19 TRBD1 NA TGTGCCAGTAGTAGGGACAGTATACAATTCAATCAGCCCCAGCATTTT CASSRDSIQFNQPQHF
TRBJ1-1 TRBV7-9 NA NA TGTGCCAGCAGCCTCGACAGGAACACTGAAGCTTTCTTT CASSLDRNTEAFF
TRBJ2-3 TRBV4-2 NA NA TGTGCCAGCAGCCAAGAAAGGCCTACTGGGCTGGCAGGCGATACGCAGTATTTT CASSQERPTGLAGDTQYF
TRBJ1-2 TRBV5-1 NA NA TGCGCCAGCAGCTTGGCCGGTGGGCTTTCGTCCTATGGCTACACCTTC CASSLAGGLSSYGYTF
TRBJ1-1 TRBV2 NA NA TGTGCCAGCAGACACACAGGGACGGAAGCTTTCTTT CASRHTGTEAFF
TRBJ2-3 TRBV29-1 NA NA TGCAGCGTTGTGGGGCTAGCGACAGATACGCAGTATTTT CSVVGLATDTQYF
TRBJ1-1 TRBV7-3 NA NA TGTGCCAGCAGCTTAGGACACGCTGGCAAAGCTTTCTTT CASSLGHAGKAFF
TRBJ1-3 TRBV4-1 TRBD1 NA TGCGCCAGCAGCCAAGACCGGGGACAGGGGAGAAACACCATATATTTT CASSQDRGQGRNTIYF
TRBJ1-2 TRBV5-6 TRBD1 NA TGTGCCAGCACCCGGACAGGGGCTCGAGTTGGCTACACCTTC CASTRTGARVGYTF
TRBJ1-1 TRBV5-1 TRBD1 once TGCGCCAGCAGCCGGACAGGGTTTGAGGCTTTCTTT CASSRTGFEAFF
TRBJ2-5 TRBV7-9 TRBD2 NA TGTGCCAGCAGCTTAGATGGCGGGGGAGGAGAGACCCAGTACTTC CASSLDGGGGETQYF
TRBJ2-7 TRBV7-9 TRBD1 NA TGTGCCAGCAGCTTAACCGGGACAGGGAACTACGAGCAGTACTTC CASSLTGTGNYEQYF
TRBJ1-2 TRBV19 NA NA TGTGCCAGTACCGGCGAGGGGAACTATGGCTACACCTTC CASTGEGNYGYTF
TRBJ2-7 TRBV18 TRBD1 NA TGTGCCAGCTCACCGACCCGGGACAGATACTACGAGCAGTACTTC CASSPTRDRYYEQYF
TRBJ2-1 TRBV6-1 NA NA TGTGCCAGCAGTGATCTCCGCGAGCAGTTCTTC CASSDLREQFF
TRBJ2-2 TRBV19 NA once TGTGCCAGTAGTGCCGACTGGCCCAACACCGGGGAGCTGTTTTTT CASSADWPNTGELFF
TRBJ1-2 TRBV6-6 NA NA TGTGCCAGCAGTTACGGCGGAAACTATGGCTACACCTTC CASSYGGNYGYTF
TRBJ2-3 TRBV5-1 TRBD2 NA TGCGCCAGCAGCTCGGGACTAGCGGCTTCGGATACGCAGTATTTT CASSSGLAASDTQYF
TRBJ1-1 TRBV5-8 NA NA TGTGCCAGCAGCTTTGATGCTCTCAGGTTACCGAACACTGAAGCTTTCTTT CASSFDALRLPNTEAFF
TRBJ2-1 TRBV5-1 NA NA TGCGCCAGCAGCCTGGTGGGGTCCCCATCAGTCGGTGAGCAGTTCTTC CASSLVGSPSVGEQFF
TRBJ1-1 TRBV5-8 NA NA TGTGCCAGCAGCCACGGGGGGGTTGTCACTGAAGCTTTCTTT CASSHGGVVTEAFF
TRBJ2-3 TRBV4-1 NA few TGCGCCAGCAGCCAAGGGTTAATCACAGATACGCAGTATTTT CASSQGLITDTQYF
TRBJ2-3 TRBV29-1 NA NA TGCAGCGTTGCGGTACTTGGGGCAGATACGCAGTATTTT CSVAVLGADTQYF
TRBJ1-5 TRBV19 NA NA TGTGCCAGTAGTATAGGTTCCAGGGGTGTTGGTCAGCCCCAGCATTTT CASSIGSRGVGQPQHF
TRBJ1-6 TRBV5-5 NA NA TGTGCCAGCAGCCCCCACTACAGGGTTCTTAATTCACCCCTCCACTTT CASSPHYRVLNSPLHF
TRBJ1-1 TRBV18 NA NA TGTGCCAGCTCACCATTGCAATCTGGGGTGGGGATGATGAACACTGAAGCTTTCTTT CASSPLQSGVGMMNTEAFF
TRBJ1-2 TRBV18 NA NA TGTGCCAGCTCACCAGTTGCTGGTGGCTACACCTTC CASSPVAGGYTF